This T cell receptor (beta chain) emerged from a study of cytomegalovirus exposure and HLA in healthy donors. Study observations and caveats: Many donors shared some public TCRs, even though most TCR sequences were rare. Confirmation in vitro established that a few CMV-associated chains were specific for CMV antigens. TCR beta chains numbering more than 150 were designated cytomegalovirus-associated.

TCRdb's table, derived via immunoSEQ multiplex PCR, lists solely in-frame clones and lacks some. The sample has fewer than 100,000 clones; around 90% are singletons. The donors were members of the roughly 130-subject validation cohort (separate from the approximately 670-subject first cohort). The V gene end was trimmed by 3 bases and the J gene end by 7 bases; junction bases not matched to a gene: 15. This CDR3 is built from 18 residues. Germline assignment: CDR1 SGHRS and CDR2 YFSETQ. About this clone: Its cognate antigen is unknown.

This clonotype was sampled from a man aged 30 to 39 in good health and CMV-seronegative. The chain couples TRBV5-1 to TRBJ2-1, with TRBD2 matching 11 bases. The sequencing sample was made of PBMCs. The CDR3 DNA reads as TGCGCCAGCAGCTACTCTAGCGGGAGGCGAATTGGGGGTAATGAGCAGTTCTTC. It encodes CASSYSSGRRIGGNEQFF.